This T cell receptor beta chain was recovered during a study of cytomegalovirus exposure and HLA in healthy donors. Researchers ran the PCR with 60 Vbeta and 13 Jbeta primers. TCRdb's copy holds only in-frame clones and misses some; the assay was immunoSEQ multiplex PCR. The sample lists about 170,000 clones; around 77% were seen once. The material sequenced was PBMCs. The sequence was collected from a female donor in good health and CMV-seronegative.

The CDR3 DNA reads as TGTGCCAGTACCCCTAGCCCCAGGCCGAACACCGGGGAGCTGTTTTTT. Its translation: CASTPSPRPNTGELFF. The chain joins TRBV19 to TRBJ2-2; D perhaps matches TRBD2 (5 bases). From germline, CDR1 is LNHDA and CDR2 SQIVND (reference sequence). The CDR3 has 16 residues. V was pared by 7 bases and J by 0 bases, with 15 bases between.